These 24 T cell receptor beta chains were sequenced from one sample in a study of T cell responses to AZD1222 COVID-19 vaccine. The method was immunoSEQ multiplex PCR; TCRdb's version includes in-frame clones alone and lacks a portion of them. Here the sample spans approximately 180,000 clones, about 89% being singletons. The sequencing here drew on peripheral blood, taken on day 0 of AZD1222 vaccination. The source of these receptors is an adult in good health.

This clone has just one count. The chain has TRBV5-1 and TRBJ2-3; D is perhaps TRBD1 or TRBD2 (5 bases each). V lost 1 base, J lost 4 bases, and 13 bases lay in between. The CDR3 extends over 15 amino acids. CDR1 and CDR2 (germline): SGHRS, YFSETQ. CDR3 sequence reads: CASSLRGADSDTQYF. The CDR3 coding sequence is TGCGCCAGCAGCTTGAGAGGGGCTGATTCAGATACGCAGTATTTT.

This chain connects TRBV24-1 to TRBJ1-2; D may be TRBD1 (6 bases). The CDR3 contains 14 residues. V was shortened by 4 bases and J by 6 bases, with 14 bases between the two germline ends. Germline loops: CDR1 KGHDR, CDR2 SFDVKD. The CDR3 DNA is TGTGCCACCAGTGAGGGGGGCGAGTTTCATGGCTACACCTTC. It yields the protein CATSEGGEFHGYTF.

This rearrangement joins TRBV5-1 to TRBJ1-1, with a tentative D call TRBD1 (5 bases). V was trimmed by 6 bases and J by 0 bases, leaving 9 bases between them. Germline V gene data show CDR1 as SGHRS and CDR2 as YFSETQ. This CDR3 contains 13 residues. The CDR3 coding sequence is TGCGCCAGCACGGGGCTCATGAACACTGAAGCTTTCTTT. Translating it yields CASTGLMNTEAFF.

The chain couples TRBV27 to TRBJ1-5; D might be TRBD1 (6 bases). V was trimmed by 9 bases and J by 0 bases, leaving 21 bases between them. Looked up from germline, CDR1 is MNHEY and CDR2 is SMNVEV (reference sequence). This CDR3 comprises 17 residues. CDR3 nucleotide sequence: TGTGCCAGACATCCACGGGCAGGGGATTATAGCAATCAGCCCCAGCATTTT. Translated, it gives CARHPRAGDYSNQPQHF.

This sequence joins TRBV2 and TRBJ1-2, with D tentatively TRBD1 (6 bases). The CDR3 has 15 amino acids. The V end was cut by 0 bases, the J end by 7 bases, with 15 bases between. CDR1 and CDR2 from the germline V gene are SNHLY and FYNNEI. DNA for the CDR3: TGTGCCAGCAGTGAAGCGCTGGCAGGGGCTCGTGGCTACACCTTC. It is translated as CASSEALAGARGYTF.

CDR3 in amino acids: CASSTDRAPWSTIYF. The CDR3 DNA is TGTGCCAGCAGTACAGACAGAGCCCCCTGGAGCACCATATATTTT. The chain carries TRBV28 and TRBJ1-3; tentatively, D is TRBD1 (5 bases). The CDR3 spans 15 residues. Trimming cost V 5 bases and J 9 bases, with 20 bases left between them. The germline V gene has CDR1 MDHEN and CDR2 SYDVKM.

This clone was detected once. The chain links TRBV10-2 to TRBJ1-2; no reliable D call. V was trimmed by 1 base and J by 4 bases, leaving 4 bases between them. CDR1 and CDR2 from the germline V gene are WSHSY and SAAADI. This CDR3 comprises 12 residues. The CDR3 region is CASSEFGYGYTF. The CDR3 nucleotides read TGCGCCAGCAGTGAGTTTGGCTATGGCTACACCTTC.

The rearrangement links TRBV6-5 to TRBJ1-5, with D tentatively TRBD1 (6 bases). Per germline, CDR1 MNHEY and CDR2 SVGAGI. The CDR3 is made up of 16 amino acids. V was cut by 4 bases and J by 1 base, with 14 bases left in between. The CDR3 DNA is TGTGCCAGCAGTTCCCTCTGGGGGCACAGCAATCAGCCCCAGCATTTT. Residues: CASSSLWGHSNQPQHF.

This CDR3 reads CASSQDRGLVETQYF. The CDR3 bases are TGTGCCAGCAGCCAGGACAGGGGACTCGTGGAGACCCAGTACTTC. This chain connects TRBV3-1 (or the pseudogene TRBV3-2) to TRBJ2-5; 9 positions agree with TRBD1. Germline CDR1 reads LGHDT; CDR2 reads YNNKEL (reference sequence). CDR3 length equals 15 residues. The trim removed 3 bases at V and 5 bases at J, leaving 7 bases unmatched.

The gene calls are TRBV10-3 and TRBJ2-7; 10 positions agree with TRBD2. Trimming took 4 bases from V and 7 from J; bases not matched to a gene: 13. In germline, CDR1 is ENHRY, CDR2 SYGVKD. The CDR3 length is 16 residues. CDR3: CAISGRAGGPGGEQYF. CDR3 in DNA: TGTGCCATCAGTGGGCGAGCGGGAGGGCCTGGTGGAGAGCAGTACTTC.

The chain has TRBV12-3 or TRBV12-4 and TRBJ1-2; D remains ambiguous. The CDR3 has 12 residues. V shed 5 bases and J shed 5 bases, with 9 bases lying between them. In DNA, the CDR3 is TGTGCCAGCAGTCGAGACGGTTATGGCTACACCTTC. Translated: CASSRDGYGYTF.

The count of this clone is one. The genes are TRBV6-5 and TRBJ1-5; TRBD1 matches 7 bases. The CDR3 runs 15 residues. The germline gives CDR1 MNHEY, CDR2 SVGAGI. V lost 3 bases, J lost 4 bases, and 6 bases stayed unmatched. The CDR3: CASSYFPTGNQPQHF. The CDR3 DNA is TGTGCCAGCAGTTATTTCCCGACAGGGAATCAGCCCCAGCATTTT.

The chain couples TRBV27 to TRBJ1-6; maybe TRBD1 (5 bases). The CDR3 is made up of 16 amino acids. Trimming removed 4 bases from V and 0 bases from J, with 10 bases in between. The germline V gene has CDR1 MNHEY and CDR2 SMNVEV (reference sequence). The CDR3 here is CASSYQGSSYNSPLHF. The CDR3 DNA reads TGTGCCAGCAGTTACCAGGGAAGCTCCTATAATTCACCCCTCCACTTT.

The gene calls are TRBV5-1 and TRBJ1-2; perhaps TRBD1 as D (5 bases). The V gene's germline CDR1 is SGHRS and CDR2 YFSETQ. The CDR3 totals 14 residues. V gave up 3 bases and J gave up 3 bases, with 12 bases separating them. For the CDR3, the DNA is TGCGCCAGCAGCTGGGGCAGGGAGGACTATGGCTACACCTTC. The encoded protein is CASSWGREDYGYTF. Full variable domain (missing parts from reference TRBV5-1 and TRBJ1-2): KAGVTQTPRYLIKTRGQQVTLSCSPISGHRSVSWYQQTPGQGLQFLFEYFSETQRNKGNFPGRFSGRQFSNSRSEMNVSTLELGDSALYLCASSWGREDYGYTFGSGTRLTVV.

The CDR3 DNA reads TGTGCCAGCTCACCAAGTGGCCTAGCGGGACCTCATCCTAAGGAGCAGTTCTTC. It codes for CASSPSGLAGPHPKEQFF. The chain employs TRBV18 and TRBJ2-1, with 9 bases lining up with TRBD2. CDR3 length equals 18 residues. Germline V gives CDR1 KGHSH, CDR2 LQKENI. J was trimmed by 10 bases and V by 2 bases; bases with no gene match: 18.

The J gene is TRBJ2-3, the V gene TRBV5-1; D gene unclear. This CDR3 has 14 amino acids. V gave up 1 base and J gave up 0 bases, with 6 bases separating them. Germline V gene data show CDR1 as SGHRS and CDR2 as YFSETQ. The CDR3 region is CASSLSDSTDTQYF. The CDR3 DNA sequence: TGCGCCAGCAGCTTGTCCGACAGCACAGATACGCAGTATTTT.

The chain carries TRBV9 and TRBJ1-5; unclear D gene. Trimming removed 0 bases from V and 5 bases from J, with 9 bases in between. The CDR3 covers 14 residues. The germline gives CDR1 SGDLS, CDR2 YYNGEE. CDR3: CASSVAGDHQPQHF. Written as DNA, the CDR3 is TGTGCCAGCAGCGTAGCCGGGGATCATCAGCCCCAGCATTTT.

V is TRBV7-2 and J is TRBJ1-2; weak D call: TRBD1 (6 bases). V lost 6 bases, J lost 0 bases, and 11 bases lay in between. This CDR3 has 14 amino acids. Germline assignment: CDR1 SGHTA and CDR2 FQGNSA. The CDR3 coding sequence is TGTGCCAGCAGAGGGGGGCAGCCTAACTATGGCTACACCTTC. It is translated as CASRGGQPNYGYTF.

The chain employs TRBV30 and TRBJ1-2, with D unclear. This CDR3 region has 12 residues. Looked up from germline, CDR1 is GTSNPN and CDR2 is SVGIG (reference sequence). Trimming removed 1 base at V and 4 bases at J, with 7 bases between. The CDR3 coding sequence is TGTGCCTGGAGTGCAGCAAGCTATGGCTACACCTTC. Amino acid sequence: CAWSAASYGYTF.

The chain carries TRBV10-2 and TRBJ2-1, with 10 bases that match TRBD2. The CDR3 is made up of 19 amino acids. Germline CDR1 reads WSHSY; CDR2 reads SAAADI. V shed 4 bases, J shed 2 bases, and the junction held 14 bases outside the gene matches. The CDR3: CASSALMSTSGLTYNEQFF. CDR3 DNA sequence: TGCGCCAGCAGTGCTCTTATGTCGACTAGCGGGCTAACCTACAATGAGCAGTTCTTC.

The chain is built from TRBV7-3 and TRBJ1-6; D might be TRBD1 (5 bases). Trimming took 3 bases from V and 7 from J, leaving 10 bases between them. This CDR3 has 14 amino acids. CDR1 and CDR2 from the germline V gene are SGHTA and FQGTGA. The CDR3 DNA follows: TGTGCCAGCAGCTTCGGGACCGCGAATTCACCCCTCCACTTT. It yields the protein CASSFGTANSPLHF.

The chain links TRBV6-5 to TRBJ1-6, with 7 bases aligning to TRBD1. Losses at the gene ends were 7 bases for V and 8 bases for J; bases not matched to a gene: 5. Per germline, CDR1 MNHEY and CDR2 SVGAGI. The CDR3 sequence is 13 residues long. The CDR3 sequence: CASKGQFDSPLHF. For the CDR3, the DNA is TGTGCCAGCAAGGGACAGTTCGATTCACCCCTCCACTTT.

The genes are TRBV7-2 and TRBJ1-2; 11 bases match TRBD1. Trimming removed 1 base from V and 8 bases from J; junction bases left unmatched: 9. The CDR3 extends over 16 amino acids. The germline CDR1 and CDR2 sequences are SGHTA and FQGNSA. CDR3 DNA sequence: TGTGCCAGCAGCTTAGGGTGGACAGGGGGCGCGCACGGCTACACCTTC. Its translation: CASSLGWTGGAHGYTF.

The J gene is TRBJ1-5, the V gene TRBV6-2 or TRBV6-3; D unresolved. The V end lost 2 bases, the J end lost 0 bases, and 5 bases lay between the germline ends. The CDR3 contains 14 residues. Germline V gene data show CDR1 as MNHEY and CDR2 as SVGEGT. The CDR3 reads CASSYHSSNQPQHF. The CDR3 DNA reads TGTGCCAGCAGTTACCACTCTAGCAATCAGCCCCAGCATTTT.